This T cell receptor (beta chain) was recorded in a study of identical twins (dated by TCRdb to the mid-2010s). Regarding the research as a whole: TCR alpha and beta repertoires from monozygotic twins, unrelated adults of various ages and cord blood were deep-sequenced to test whether fetal clonotypes persist. To rule out contamination, the twin experiments were replicated at different times with different library preparation protocols. The investigation overall reported the following: Because the same donors could not be followed over many years, the conclusions relied on cross-sectional statistical analysis. A weaker excess of twin sharing was found in beta out-of-frame sequences because the signal-to-noise ratio was lowered by fewer shared sequences. Zero-insertion analyses could be partly confounded by invariant T cells such as MAIT and iNKT, although diverse VJ usage argued against such confounding for most clonotypes. In monozygotic twins, out-of-frame TCR alpha sharing was systematically underestimated by recombination models, although the models agreed with sharing between unrelated individuals. Out-of-frame TCR alpha sequences shared between twins showed an excess of low generation-probability sequences compared with coincidental sharing between unrelated individuals. Fewer insertions were carried by abundant cord blood beta clonotypes, a similar but weaker trend appeared in young adult naive repertoires, and no such trend appeared in memory repertoires.

A few counts support this clonotype. The specificity of this receptor is unknown. Base quality data are lacking; no much larger clone is found one base away. Taken from the germline V gene, the CDR1 and CDR2 loops are MNHEY and SVGEGT. Between the V and J ends, shortened by 4 bases and 15 bases respectively, the junction contains 25 bases. The CDR3 contains 15 residues, cysteine and phenylalanine counted. The read is trimmed to its CDR3 DNA, 45 bases read in frame from base 1. The library relied on 5' RACE. Sequencing relied on an Illumina HiSeq 2000. A universal primer binding site was added through template switching, and the final cDNA carried a unique molecular identifier so that TCR cDNA molecules could be counted accurately. Specific primers in the conserved constant-segment region were used to synthesize first-strand cDNA for the TCR alpha and beta chains. To control for contamination, every cDNA library was double barcoded, receiving both a SMART-Mk sample barcode and Illumina barcodes. TruSeq adapter sequences along with Illumina sample barcodes were introduced in two successive PCR steps. The TCR alpha and beta cDNA libraries were sequenced on the Illumina HiSeq platform using custom primers. For the original study's pipeline: Unique molecular identifiers were extracted from raw reads with MiGEC, and CDR3 positions were determined with MiXCR. Recombination models were inferred per individual with the repgenHMM and IGoR tools using an EM algorithm. Shared clonotypes were analyzed with the tcR package in R, and sharing was normalized by the product of cloneset sizes. To study raw recombination free of thymic and clonal selection effects, out-of-frame nonproductive sequences were analyzed. TCRdb trimmed public reads at Q25 via fastp, called clones via MiXCR and kept in-frame beta chains. Every entry covers one CDR3 protein and lists the most common genes and DNA from its rows. These V and J calls are TCRdb output, not the study's own analysis. In all, the sample holds hundreds of thousands of distinct CDR3 sequences, and 10% to 15% of those were seen once. The leading ten clones occupy around 1.5% of the sample.

Every donor was a healthy Caucasian. Three pairs of female monozygotic twins, all aged about 18 to 30 years, made up the twin cohort. Peripheral blood mononuclear cells were used as the source from which RNA for TCR libraries was isolated. A further study also used this sample, focusing on yellow fever vaccine responses in identical twins. The second source states: According to the authors, in identical twins the way T cells responded to vaccination appeared partly convergent and partly personalized. Focusing on identical twins, the study followed the T cell clones that responded to the vaccine, and did so with precision.

The TCR comes from a woman younger than 30 in good health. The sample was PBMCs. Recombination connected TRBV6-2 or TRBV6-3 to TRBJ2-1; TRBD2 is a weak D gene call, 5 bases matching. The DNA sequence is as follows: TGTGCCAGCAGTTCCGGGGTCCTGATACGCTCCTTGCCGTTCTTC. Its amino acids are CASSSGVLIRSLPFF.